Here is one T cell receptor (beta chain) with its context. Its matching antigen is unknown. This entry comes from a study of cytomegalovirus exposure and HLA in healthy donors. General study points: Sequencing likely generated an artifact that appeared as a cluster of highly shared sequence variants. Accounts indicate the classifier identified cytomegalovirus status with strong specificity and sensitivity.

PCR was performed using 60 Vbeta and 13 Jbeta primers. Clones were sequenced by immunoSEQ multiplex PCR, and TCRdb holds only the in-frame ones, with some missing. The sample has some 200,000 clones, roughly 60% seen once; the top ten hold around 2.9%. The germline V gene has CDR1 LNHDA and CDR2 SQIVND (reference sequence). The length of the CDR3 is 15 residues. V was trimmed by 6 bases and J by 0 bases, leaving 12 bases between them. The J gene is TRBJ1-5, the V gene TRBV19; D call uncertain. The source of this sequence is a man aged 35-49 years in good health and CMV-seronegative. The sample comprised PBMCs. The CDR3 loop is CASSLDGNSNQPQHF. CDR3 bases: TGTGCCAGTAGCCTAGACGGTAATAGCAATCAGCCCCAGCATTTT.